Listed here are 28 T cell receptor beta chains from one sample, sequenced in a study of radiation and T cells in renal cell carcinoma (dated by TCRdb to the early 2020s). The time point label, as the study defines it: blood 4 weeks post-SBRT, at nephrectomy. In the paper's terms, the treatment or condition label means: 15 Gy SBRT to primary tumor, nephrectomy 4 weeks later. Libraries were prepared through the immunoSEQ multiplex PCR assay. Drawn from immuneACCESS, this table holds only the in-frame rearrangements with V and J called that TCRdb kept. Clones are partly lost; checked studies trace under half to an unresolved V gene and leave the rest unexplained. The sample yields 65,000 or so clones; roughly 80% were counted once. Around 6.8% of the sample rests with the top ten. The material sequenced was blood, taken from a patient whose treatment included radiotherapy and nephrectomy. These receptors came from a man between 60 and 70 years old with renal cell carcinoma.

V usage is TRBV15 and J usage is TRBJ1-2; the D gene is possibly TRBD1 (6 bases). The germline CDR1 and CDR2 sequences are LNHNV and YYDKDF (reference sequence). This CDR3 has 15 residues. Between the trimmed V and J ends, which lost 1 base and 3 bases, there was a span of 12 bases. The CDR3 is CATSRVGGQYYGYTF. The CDR3 DNA is TGTGCCACCAGCAGAGTGGGGGGGCAGTACTATGGCTACACCTTC.

CDR3 coding DNA: TGTGCCAGCCATTCCTGGGGGGATCAGCCCCAGCATTTT. Its protein is CASHSWGDQPQHF. The chain is built from TRBV5-4 and TRBJ1-5; tentatively, D is TRBD1 (5 bases). Germline CDR1 and CDR2: SGHNT and YYREEE (reference sequence). The CDR3 has 13 amino acids. V was pared by 7 bases and J by 5 bases, with 13 bases between. The variable domain in full, with the rest retrieved from reference TRBV5-4 and TRBJ1-5, is ETGVTQSPTHLIKTRGQQVTLRCSSQSGHNTVSWYQQALGQGPQFIFQYYREEENGRGNFPPRFSGLQFPNYSSELNVNALELDDSALYLCASHSWGDQPQHFGDGTRLSIL.

The chain has TRBV7-2 and TRBJ1-2; D remains unclear. V lost 5 bases to trimming and J lost 9 bases, with 19 bases between them. The CDR3 spans 14 residues. The germline V gene has CDR1 SGHTA and CDR2 FQGNSA. CDR3 DNA: TGTGCCAGCAGCACAAGGACGGGGAGGGAAAGCTACACCTTC. It translates to CASSTRTGRESYTF.

At least ten counts were recorded for this clone. CDR3 coding DNA: TGTGCCAGTACGGACCGTCCCGGATCCGGGGAGCTGTTTTTT. Translated: CASTDRPGSGELFF. The chain has TRBV19 and TRBJ2-2; no clear D. This CDR3 comprises 14 residues. V lost 7 bases, J lost 6 bases, and 15 bases lay in between. Looked up from germline, CDR1 is LNHDA and CDR2 is SQIVND (reference sequence).

The chain couples TRBV13 to TRBJ2-1, with D tentatively TRBD1 or TRBD2 (5 bases each). This CDR3 contains 13 residues. Germline V lookup: CDR1 PRHDT, CDR2 FYEKMQ (reference sequence). The V gene lost 3 bases and the J gene lost 6 bases, with 9 bases spanning the gap. The CDR3 protein is CASSFTGGNEQFF. The CDR3 DNA is TGTGCCAGCAGCTTTACTGGGGGCAATGAGCAGTTCTTC.

The rearrangement links TRBV4-3 to TRBJ1-5; no definite D call. Germline V gives CDR1 LGHNA, CDR2 YSLEER. The CDR3 runs 14 residues. Trimming left V 4 bases short and J 5 bases short, with 12 bases between. CDR3 in DNA: TGCGCCAGCAGCCCTTCCCCGGGCGATCAGCCCCAGCATTTT. This gives the protein CASSPSPGDQPQHF.

The chain employs TRBV7-2 and TRBJ2-1; TRBD2 matches at 9 bases. Germline CDR1 reads SGHTA; CDR2 reads FQGNSA. CDR3 length equals 15 residues. Losses at the gene ends were 7 bases for V and 8 bases for J; bases not matched to a gene: 12. The CDR3 spells CASTTNGLASDEQFF. CDR3 coding DNA: TGTGCCAGCACCACGAACGGACTAGCGAGCGATGAGCAGTTCTTC.

V usage is TRBV4-3 and J usage is TRBJ1-1; 8 bases fit TRBD1. The CDR3 totals 17 residues. From germline, CDR1 is LGHNA and CDR2 YSLEER. V was pared by 0 bases and J by 4 bases, with 10 bases of the junction left unmatched. CDR3 region: CASSQDLADRVVTEAFF. The CDR3 region has the DNA TGCGCCAGCAGCCAAGATTTAGCGGACAGGGTAGTCACTGAAGCTTTCTTT.

The CDR3 loop reads CASSELAGYTQYF. For the CDR3, the DNA is TGTGCCAGCAGTGAACTAGCGGGATATACGCAGTATTTT. This rearrangement joins TRBV2 to TRBJ2-3; the match to TRBD2 covers 9 bases. The CDR3 has 13 residues. V lost 2 bases and J lost 7; bases outside the gene matches: 1. Germline values: CDR1 SNHLY, CDR2 FYNNEI.

The V gene is TRBV19, the J gene TRBJ1-6; D gene uncertain. The CDR3 contains 14 residues. Looked up from germline, CDR1 is LNHDA and CDR2 is SQIVND (reference sequence). Trimming cost V 3 bases and J 10 bases, with 13 bases left between them. CDR3 DNA: TGTGCCAGTAGTATTAAGGGCTCGGACTCACCCCTCCACTTT. Its translation is CASSIKGSDSPLHF.

This chain uses TRBV11-3 with TRBJ2-4; maybe TRBD1 (5 bases). The CDR3 loop spans 17 amino acids. The V end was cut by 1 base, the J end by 0 bases, with 13 bases between. CDR1 is SGHNT, CDR2 YENEEA, per germline. The CDR3 here is CASSLGAGHAAKNIQYF. DNA of the CDR3: TGTGCCAGCAGCTTAGGTGCAGGGCACGCAGCCAAAAACATTCAGTACTTC.

The V call is TRBV5-1, the J call TRBJ2-7, with D possibly called TRBD1 or TRBD2 (5 bases each). Per the germline V gene, CDR1 is SGHRS and CDR2 is YFSETQ. The CDR3 is 13 amino acids. Trimming removed 3 bases at V and 2 bases at J, with 9 bases between. The CDR3 here is CASSWDGAYEQYF. The CDR3 DNA is TGCGCCAGCAGCTGGGACGGAGCCTACGAGCAGTACTTC.

The chain uses TRBV9 and TRBJ1-2; D might be TRBD1 (6 bases). The V gene lost 0 bases and the J gene lost 5 bases, with 8 bases spanning the gap. Germline V CDR1 and CDR2: SGDLS, YYNGEE. The CDR3 has 13 residues. CDR3 sequence (DNA): TGTGCCAGCAGCGTAGAGGGGGTGTATGGCTACACCTTC. Translated, it gives CASSVEGVYGYTF. Full variable domain (rest looked up from reference TRBV9 and TRBJ1-2): DSGVTQTPKHLITATGQRVTLRCSPRSGDLSVYWYQQSLDQGLQFLIQYYNGEERAKGNILERFSAQQFPDLHSELNLSSLELGDSALYFCASSVEGVYGYTFGSGTRLTVV.

The J gene is TRBJ2-1, the V gene TRBV5-1, with 8 bases lining up with TRBD2. The CDR3 contains 15 residues. J gave up 8 bases and V 4 bases, and 11 bases lay outside the gene matches. CDR1 and CDR2 (germline): SGHRS, YFSETQ. CDR3 bases: TGCGCCAGCAGCCGGGAGGGGACATCTTTGGATGAGCAGTTCTTC. As protein: CASSREGTSLDEQFF.

This clone was picked up a small number of times. The chain links TRBV6-1 to TRBJ1-1; D not certain. V was pared by 4 bases and J by 1 base, with 16 bases between. The CDR3 runs to 16 residues. Germline V gives CDR1 MNHNS, CDR2 SASEGT. The CDR3 DNA reads TGTGCCAGCAGTGTTAGATTAGGGTTACCGAACACTGAAGCTTTCTTT. Protein sequence: CASSVRLGLPNTEAFF.

This clone came up a few times. The gene calls are TRBV10-2 and TRBJ2-7; maybe TRBD1 (5 bases). Trimming removed 10 bases from V and 4 bases from J, with 11 bases in between. Per germline, CDR1 WSHSY and CDR2 SAAADI. The CDR3 loop spans 11 amino acids. The CDR3 coding sequence is TGCGCCACACAACAGGAGTACGAGCAGTACTTC. Its translation: CATQQEYEQYF.

The rearrangement uses TRBV5-1 and TRBJ2-2; D is undetermined. CDR1 and CDR2 (germline): SGHRS, YFSETQ. Between the trimmed V and J ends, which lost 0 bases and 1 base, there was a span of 7 bases. The CDR3 totals 15 residues. In DNA, the CDR3 is TGCGCCAGCAGCTTGGGCGAGTTGAACACCGGGGAGCTGTTTTTT. Amino acid sequence: CASSLGELNTGELFF.

This chain joins TRBV9 and TRBJ2-3; D is ambiguous. The CDR3 contains 15 residues. Germline CDR1 and CDR2: SGDLS and YYNGEE. The V and J ends lost 0 bases and 1 base respectively, with 9 bases between them. CDR3 loop: CASSVARSRTDTQYF. The CDR3 DNA follows: TGTGCCAGCAGCGTAGCCCGGTCGCGCACAGATACGCAGTATTTT.

V gene TRBV29-1 combines with J gene TRBJ2-3; D is tentatively TRBD1 or TRBD2 (6 bases each). The CDR3 sequence is 15 residues long. With 1 base removed from V and 1 base from J, the gap between germline ends came to 12 bases. Germline V lookup: CDR1 SQVTM, CDR2 ANQGSEA. CDR3 in DNA: TGCAGCGTTGAAGGGGGGGCGGTGGGCACAGATACGCAGTATTTT. It translates to CSVEGGAVGTDTQYF.

This sequence joins TRBV19 and TRBJ2-1; D possibly corresponds to TRBD2 (6 bases). Germline lookup yields CDR1 LNHDA and CDR2 SQIVND (reference sequence). V lost 6 bases, J lost 7 bases, and 13 bases lay in between. This CDR3 comprises 13 residues. CDR3 in amino acids: CASRLGGGNEQFF. In DNA form, the CDR3 reads TGTGCCAGTAGGCTAGGTGGGGGGAATGAGCAGTTCTTC.

This chain uses TRBV11-2 with TRBJ2-5; 8 bases are a match to TRBD2. Trimming at V came to 2 bases and at J to 3 bases, leaving 8 bases not matched to a gene. The CDR3 runs to 16 residues. Germline V gene lookup returns CDR1 SGHAT and CDR2 FQNNGV. CDR3 in amino acids: CASSLTIAGRKETQYF. The CDR3 DNA sequence: TGTGCCAGCAGCTTAACGATAGCGGGGAGAAAAGAGACCCAGTACTTC.

The rearrangement joins TRBV19 to TRBJ1-3; 7 bases agree with TRBD1. Germline trimming cut 7 bases from V and 3 bases from J; bases unmatched to any gene: 12. Germline V CDR1 and CDR2: LNHDA, SQIVND (reference sequence). This CDR3 contains 16 residues. CDR3 bases: TGTGCCAGTAAAGTGGAGAACAGGGGAAGTGGAAACACCATATATTTT. Translation: CASKVENRGSGNTIYF.

The chain links TRBV29-1 to TRBJ2-3; 11 bases map to TRBD2. There are 14 residues in the CDR3. V shed 7 bases, J shed 2 bases, and the junction held 5 bases outside the gene matches. CDR1 SQVTM and CDR2 ANQGSEA come from the germline V gene. CDR3 coding DNA: TGCAGCGAGGGGACTAGCGGCCTCACAGATACGCAGTATTTT. It yields the protein CSEGTSGLTDTQYF.

This clone occurred a few times. This rearrangement joins TRBV30 to TRBJ1-6; no reliable D call. The CDR3 contains 12 residues. V dropped 1 base and J dropped 7 bases, with 5 bases sitting between them. CDR1 and CDR2 (germline): GTSNPN, SVGIG (reference sequence). CDR3 residues: CAWSGRNSPLHF. CDR3 nucleotide sequence: TGTGCCTGGAGTGGTAGAAATTCACCCCTCCACTTT.

V usage is TRBV5-1 and J usage is TRBJ2-3; D gene uncertain. Trimming stripped 0 bases from V and 3 bases from J, with 11 bases between. Per germline, CDR1 SGHRS and CDR2 YFSETQ. This CDR3 is built from 15 residues. The CDR3 coding sequence is TGCGCCAGCAGCTTGGCCCTACAGATAACAGATACGCAGTATTTT. It codes for CASSLALQITDTQYF.

The rearrangement joins TRBV5-4 to TRBJ2-1, with a tentative D call TRBD2 (6 bases). The germline V gene encodes CDR1 SGHNT and CDR2 YYREEE (reference sequence). Trimming took 0 bases from V and 6 from J, leaving 13 bases between them. This CDR3 contains 15 residues. The CDR3 reads CASSLAGAGGNEQFF. The CDR3, as DNA: TGTGCCAGCAGCTTGGCTGGTGCCGGGGGCAATGAGCAGTTCTTC.

The genes are TRBV5-6 and TRBJ2-6, with D possibly matching TRBD1 (6 bases). CDR1 and CDR2 from the germline V gene are SGHDT and YYEEEE. The V and J ends lost 5 bases and 4 bases respectively, with 13 bases between them. The CDR3 contains 15 residues. The CDR3 DNA reads TGTGCCAGCAGTCCAGGGGTTTCCGGGGCCAACGTCCTGACTTTC. Translating it yields CASSPGVSGANVLTF.

The rearrangement links TRBV27 to TRBJ1-2; D unclear. CDR3 length equals 14 residues. V shed 5 bases and J shed 7 bases, with 17 bases lying between them. CDR1 MNHEY and CDR2 SMNVEV come from the germline V gene (reference sequence). The CDR3 loop reads CASSMGHSGGGYTF. The CDR3 DNA reads as TGTGCCAGCAGTATGGGCCACAGTGGTGGTGGCTACACCTTC.